This T cell receptor beta chain comes out of a study of blood T cell repertoires in COVID-19. Germline CDR1 reads KGHDR; CDR2 reads SFDVKD. Trimming removed 2 bases at V and 4 bases at J, with 16 bases between. The CDR3 runs to 16 residues. This clone showed up just once. Those enrolled, adults aged about 18 to 89 years, came from 24 US areas. Cohorts were determined from participant-reported clinical history. Study processing details: Estimation of nucleated cell counts was performed using reference gene primer amplification. Some clones are missing from TCRdb's copy, which holds only in-frame ones; the method was immunoSEQ multiplex PCR. V and J calls and clone size are copied from that table; D and trimming were computed from the DNA. Of fewer than 350,000 clones in the sample, about nine tenths were seen once.

The chain links TRBV24-1 to TRBJ1-2; D may be TRBD1 (6 bases). The clonotype was recovered from a woman aged 40 to 50 with acute COVID-19. The sequencing input was PBMCs or T cells enriched from blood (not recorded which). The CDR3 sequence: CATSDSSLQGPYGYTF. CDR3 DNA sequence: TGTGCCACCAGTGATTCAAGCCTACAGGGCCCCTATGGCTACACCTTC.